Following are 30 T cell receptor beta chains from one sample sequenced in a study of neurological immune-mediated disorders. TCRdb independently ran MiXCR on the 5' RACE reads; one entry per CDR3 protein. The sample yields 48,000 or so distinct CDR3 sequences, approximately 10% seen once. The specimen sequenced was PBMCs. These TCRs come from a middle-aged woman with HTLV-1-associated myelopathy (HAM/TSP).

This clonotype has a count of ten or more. The CDR3 DNA reads TGTGCCAGCAGCTTAAGACAGGGAAACTATGGCTACACCTTC. Translating it yields CASSLRQGNYGYTF. The rearrangement joins TRBV7-8 to TRBJ1-2; 7 bases map to TRBD1. J gave up 2 bases and V 2 bases, and 2 bases lay outside the gene matches. CDR1 is SGHVS and CDR2 is FQNEAQ in the germline V gene. This CDR3 contains 14 residues.

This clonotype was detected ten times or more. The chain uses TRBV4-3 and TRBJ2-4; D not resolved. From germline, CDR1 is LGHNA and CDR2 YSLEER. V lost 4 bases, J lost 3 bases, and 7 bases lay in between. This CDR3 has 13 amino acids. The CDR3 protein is CASSRDLKNIQYF. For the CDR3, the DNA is TGCGCCAGCAGCCGGGATCTCAAAAACATTCAGTACTTC.

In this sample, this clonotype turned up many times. CDR3 coding DNA: TGTGCCAGCAGCCCGACCGGGACTAGCCTTACCTACGAGCAGTACTTC. It specifies CASSPTGTSLTYEQYF. The rearrangement joins TRBV7-6 to TRBJ2-7; 9 bases map to TRBD2. The CDR3 covers 16 residues. From germline, CDR1 is SGHVS and CDR2 FNYEAQ. V was pared by 5 bases and J by 2 bases, with 10 bases of the junction left unmatched.

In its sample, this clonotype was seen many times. The chain's CDR3 is CASSLMGGGYQETQYF. CDR3 nucleotide sequence: TGTGCCAGCAGCTTAATGGGGGGGGGGTACCAAGAGACCCAGTACTTC. The chain has TRBV7-2 and TRBJ2-5; 7 bases fit TRBD2. The germline V gene has CDR1 SGHTA and CDR2 FQGNSA. With 2 bases clipped from V and 0 bases from J, the junction kept 6 bases outside the gene matches. The CDR3 totals 16 residues.

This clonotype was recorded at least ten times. CDR3 coding DNA: TGCAGTGCTAGAGCCCCCGGGATGGCCTCTGGGACCCAGTACTTC. Translated: CSARAPGMASGTQYF. This chain links TRBV20-1 with TRBJ2-5; D perhaps matches TRBD2 (5 bases). The germline V gene has CDR1 DFQATT and CDR2 SNEGSKA (reference sequence). Trimming took off 1 base at V and 7 bases at J, with 19 bases between the two ends. This CDR3 comprises 15 residues.

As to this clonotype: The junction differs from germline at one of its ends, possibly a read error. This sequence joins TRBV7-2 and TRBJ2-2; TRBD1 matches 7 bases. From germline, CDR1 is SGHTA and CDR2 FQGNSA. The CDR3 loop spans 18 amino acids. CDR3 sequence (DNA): TGCGCCAGCAGCTCTCCCGACAGGGCCCTTACAAAAACCGGGGAGCTGTTTTTT. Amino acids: CASSSPDRALTKTGELFF.

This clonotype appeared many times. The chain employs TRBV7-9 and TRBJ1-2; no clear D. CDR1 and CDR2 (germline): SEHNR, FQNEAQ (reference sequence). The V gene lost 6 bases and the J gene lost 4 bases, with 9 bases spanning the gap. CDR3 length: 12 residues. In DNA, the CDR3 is TGTGCCAGCAGGAACTGGGGCTATGGCTACACCTTC. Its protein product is CASRNWGYGYTF.

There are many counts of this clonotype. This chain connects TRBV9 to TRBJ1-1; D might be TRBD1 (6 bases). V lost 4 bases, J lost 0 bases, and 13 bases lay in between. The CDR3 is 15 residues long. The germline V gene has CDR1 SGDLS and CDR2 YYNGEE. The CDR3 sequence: CASSSRGGVNTEAFF. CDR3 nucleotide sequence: TGTGCCAGCAGCTCCAGGGGTGGGGTGAACACTGAAGCTTTCTTT.

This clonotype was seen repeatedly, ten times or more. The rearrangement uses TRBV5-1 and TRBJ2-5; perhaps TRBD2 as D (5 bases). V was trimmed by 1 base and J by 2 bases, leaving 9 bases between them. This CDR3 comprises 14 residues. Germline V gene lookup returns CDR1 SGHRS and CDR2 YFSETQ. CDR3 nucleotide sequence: TGCGCCAGCAGCTTGATTGAGGGACAAGAGACCCAGTACTTC. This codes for CASSLIEGQETQYF.

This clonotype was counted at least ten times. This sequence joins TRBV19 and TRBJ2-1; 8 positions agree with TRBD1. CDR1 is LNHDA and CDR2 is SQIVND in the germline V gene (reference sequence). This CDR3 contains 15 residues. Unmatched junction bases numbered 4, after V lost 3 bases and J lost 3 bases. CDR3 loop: CASSMGQVYYNEQFF. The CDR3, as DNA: TGTGCCAGTAGTATGGGACAGGTATACTACAATGAGCAGTTCTTC. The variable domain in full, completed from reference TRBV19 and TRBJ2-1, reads DGGITQSPKYLFRKEGQNVTLSCEQNLNHDAMYWYRQDPGQGLRLIYYSQIVNDFQKGDIAEGYSVSREKKESFPLTVTSAQKNPTAFYLCASSMGQVYYNEQFFGPGTRLTVL.

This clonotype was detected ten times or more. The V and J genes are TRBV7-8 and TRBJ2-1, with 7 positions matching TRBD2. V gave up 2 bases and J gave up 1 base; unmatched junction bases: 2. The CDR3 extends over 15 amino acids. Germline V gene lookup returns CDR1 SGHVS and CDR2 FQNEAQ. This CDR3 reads CASSLTGGSYNEQFF. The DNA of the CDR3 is TGTGCCAGCAGCTTAACGGGGGGTTCCTACAATGAGCAGTTCTTC.

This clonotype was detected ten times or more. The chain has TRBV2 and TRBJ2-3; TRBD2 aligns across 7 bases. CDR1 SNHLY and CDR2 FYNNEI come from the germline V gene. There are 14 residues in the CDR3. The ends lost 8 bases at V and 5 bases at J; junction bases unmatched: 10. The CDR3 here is CASSRTSWGDTQYF. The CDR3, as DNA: TGTGCCAGCTCCCGGACTAGTTGGGGAGATACGCAGTATTTT.

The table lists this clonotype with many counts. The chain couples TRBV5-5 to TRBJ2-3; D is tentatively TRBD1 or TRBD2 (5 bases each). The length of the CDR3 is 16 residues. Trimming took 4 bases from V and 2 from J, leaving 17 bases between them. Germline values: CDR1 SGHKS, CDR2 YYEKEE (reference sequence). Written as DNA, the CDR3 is TGTGCCAGCAGCGGAACAGGAGGATTAGTCACAGATACGCAGTATTTT. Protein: CASSGTGGLVTDTQYF.

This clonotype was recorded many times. CDR3 sequence reads: CASSARGTGGNIQYF. CDR3 DNA: TGTGCCAGCAGCGCGAGAGGGACAGGGGGGAACATTCAGTACTTC. The gene calls are TRBV4-2 and TRBJ2-4, with TRBD1 matching 11 bases. The CDR3 runs 15 residues. J gave up 7 bases and V 5 bases, and 7 bases lay outside the gene matches. The germline V gene has CDR1 LGHNA and CDR2 YNFKEQ.

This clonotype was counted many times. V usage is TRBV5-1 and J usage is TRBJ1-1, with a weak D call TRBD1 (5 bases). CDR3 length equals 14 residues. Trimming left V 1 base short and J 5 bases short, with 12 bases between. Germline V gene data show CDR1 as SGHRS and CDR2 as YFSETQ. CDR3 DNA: TGCGCCAGCAGCTTGAACCGGGGGGAGACTGAAGCTTTCTTT. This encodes CASSLNRGETEAFF. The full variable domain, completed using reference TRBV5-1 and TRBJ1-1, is KAGVTQTPRYLIKTRGQQVTLSCSPISGHRSVSWYQQTPGQGLQFLFEYFSETQRNKGNFPGRFSGRQFSNSRSEMNVSTLELGDSALYLCASSLNRGETEAFFGQGTRLTVV.

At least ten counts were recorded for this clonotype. CDR3 residues: CASSFAWSPNEQFF. CDR3 bases: TGTGCCAGCAGCTTCGCGTGGTCACCTAATGAGCAGTTCTTC. The chain uses TRBV11-2 and TRBJ2-1; D is uncertain. The V end was cut by 3 bases, the J end by 7 bases, with 13 bases between. This CDR3 comprises 14 residues. CDR1 SGHAT and CDR2 FQNNGV come from the germline V gene.

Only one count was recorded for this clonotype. The CDR3 coding sequence is TGCGCCAGCAGCTTGGTCGGCAGGACGAACACCGGGGAGCTGTTTTTT. Its protein is CASSLVGRTNTGELFF. The V call is TRBV5-1, the J call TRBJ2-2; no definite D call. In germline, CDR1 is SGHRS, CDR2 YFSETQ. Trimming took 0 bases from V and 0 from J, leaving 9 bases between them. The CDR3 is made up of 16 amino acids.

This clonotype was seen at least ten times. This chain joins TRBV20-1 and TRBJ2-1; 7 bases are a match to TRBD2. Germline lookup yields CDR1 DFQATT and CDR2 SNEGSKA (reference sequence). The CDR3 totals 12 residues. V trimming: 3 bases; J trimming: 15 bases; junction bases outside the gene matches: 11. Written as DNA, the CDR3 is TGCAGTGCTAGCACACCTAGCGGACGGGCGTTCTTC. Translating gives CSASTPSGRAFF.

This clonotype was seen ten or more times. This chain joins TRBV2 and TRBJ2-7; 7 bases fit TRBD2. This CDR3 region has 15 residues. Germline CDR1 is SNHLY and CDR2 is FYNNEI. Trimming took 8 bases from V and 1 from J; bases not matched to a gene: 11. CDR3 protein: CASQPDQGGSYEQYF. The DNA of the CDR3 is TGTGCCAGCCAGCCGGACCAGGGAGGGTCCTACGAGCAGTACTTC.

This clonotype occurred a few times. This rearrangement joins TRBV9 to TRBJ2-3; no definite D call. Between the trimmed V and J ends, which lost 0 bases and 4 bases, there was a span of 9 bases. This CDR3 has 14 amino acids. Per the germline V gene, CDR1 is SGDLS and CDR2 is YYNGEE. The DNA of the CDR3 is TGTGCCAGCAGCGTAGATCGGTTCTCAGATACGCAGTATTTT. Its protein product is CASSVDRFSDTQYF.

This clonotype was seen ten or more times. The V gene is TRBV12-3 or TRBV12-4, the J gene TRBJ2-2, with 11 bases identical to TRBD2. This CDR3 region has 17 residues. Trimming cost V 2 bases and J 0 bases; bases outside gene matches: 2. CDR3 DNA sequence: TGTGCCAGCAGTTTAAGTAGCGGGGGGGCGAACACCGGGGAGCTGTTTTTT. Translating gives CASSLSSGGANTGELFF.

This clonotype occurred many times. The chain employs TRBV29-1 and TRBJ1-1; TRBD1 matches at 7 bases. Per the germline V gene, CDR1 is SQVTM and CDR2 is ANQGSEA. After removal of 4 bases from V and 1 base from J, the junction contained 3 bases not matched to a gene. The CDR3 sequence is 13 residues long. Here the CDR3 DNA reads TGCAGCGTTGCGGCAGGGGGGAACACTGAAGCTTTCTTT. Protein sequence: CSVAAGGNTEAFF.

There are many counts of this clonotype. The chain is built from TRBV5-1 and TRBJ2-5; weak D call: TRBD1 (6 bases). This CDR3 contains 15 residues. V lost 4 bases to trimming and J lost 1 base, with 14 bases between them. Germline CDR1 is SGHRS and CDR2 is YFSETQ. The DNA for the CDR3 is TGCGCCAGCAGCGCGCCACAGGGTTTCCAAGAGACCCAGTACTTC. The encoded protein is CASSAPQGFQETQYF.

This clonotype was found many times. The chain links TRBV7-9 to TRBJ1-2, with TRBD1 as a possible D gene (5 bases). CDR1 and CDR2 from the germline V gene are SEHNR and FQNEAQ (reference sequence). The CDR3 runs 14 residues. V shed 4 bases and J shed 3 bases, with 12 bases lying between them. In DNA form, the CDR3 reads TGTGCCAGCAGCTCCCAAGGGGTTTACTATGGCTACACCTTC. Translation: CASSSQGVYYGYTF.

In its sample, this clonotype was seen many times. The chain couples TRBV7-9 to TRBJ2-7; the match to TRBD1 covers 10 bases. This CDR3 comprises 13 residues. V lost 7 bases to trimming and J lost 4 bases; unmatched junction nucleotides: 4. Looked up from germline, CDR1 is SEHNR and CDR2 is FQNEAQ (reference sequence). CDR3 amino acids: CASIGDRGYEQYF. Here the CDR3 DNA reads TGTGCCAGCATAGGGGACAGGGGTTACGAGCAGTACTTC. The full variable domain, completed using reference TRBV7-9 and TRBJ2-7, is DTGVSQNPRHKITKRGQNVTFRCDPISEHNRLYWYRQTLGQGPEFLTYFQNEAQLEKSRLLSDRFSAERPKGSFSTLEIQRTEQGDSAMYLCASIGDRGYEQYFGPGTRLTVT.

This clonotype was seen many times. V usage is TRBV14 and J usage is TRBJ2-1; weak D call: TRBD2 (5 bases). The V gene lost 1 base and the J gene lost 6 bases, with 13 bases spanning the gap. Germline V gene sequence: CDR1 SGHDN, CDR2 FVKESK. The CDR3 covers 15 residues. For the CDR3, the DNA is TGTGCCAGCAGCCAAGTTGGCGAGGGCTCCAATGAGCAGTTCTTC. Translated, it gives CASSQVGEGSNEQFF.

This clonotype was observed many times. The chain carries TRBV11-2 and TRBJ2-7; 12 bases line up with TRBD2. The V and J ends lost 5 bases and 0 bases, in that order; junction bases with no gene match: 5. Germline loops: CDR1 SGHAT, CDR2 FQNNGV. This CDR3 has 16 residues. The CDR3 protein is CASSRLAGASSYEQYF. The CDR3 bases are TGTGCCAGCAGCCGACTAGCGGGGGCCAGCTCCTACGAGCAGTACTTC.

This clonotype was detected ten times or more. The DNA of the CDR3 is TGTGCCAGCAGTTACTCACAGGGCTCTGGGGCCAACGTCCTGACTTTC. Amino acids: CASSYSQGSGANVLTF. The chain employs TRBV6-6 and TRBJ2-6; tentatively, D is TRBD1 (6 bases). The CDR3 consists of 16 residues. Trimming left V 0 bases short and J 0 bases short, with 6 bases between. Germline V gives CDR1 MNHNY, CDR2 SVGAGI (reference sequence).

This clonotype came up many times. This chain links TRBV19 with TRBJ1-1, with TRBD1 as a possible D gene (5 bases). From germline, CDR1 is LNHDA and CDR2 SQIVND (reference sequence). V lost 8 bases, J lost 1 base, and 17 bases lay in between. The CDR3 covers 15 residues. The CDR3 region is CASRLGGRQNTEAFF. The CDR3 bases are TGTGCCAGTCGCCTCGGGGGACGGCAGAACACTGAAGCTTTCTTT.

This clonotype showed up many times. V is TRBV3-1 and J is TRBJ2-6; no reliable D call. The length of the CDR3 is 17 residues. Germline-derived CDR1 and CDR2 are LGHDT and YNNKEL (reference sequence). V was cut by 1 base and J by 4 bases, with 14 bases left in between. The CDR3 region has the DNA TGTGCCAGCAGCCAAGTACATAATAGCCCCGGGGCCAACGTCCTGACTTTC. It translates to CASSQVHNSPGANVLTF.